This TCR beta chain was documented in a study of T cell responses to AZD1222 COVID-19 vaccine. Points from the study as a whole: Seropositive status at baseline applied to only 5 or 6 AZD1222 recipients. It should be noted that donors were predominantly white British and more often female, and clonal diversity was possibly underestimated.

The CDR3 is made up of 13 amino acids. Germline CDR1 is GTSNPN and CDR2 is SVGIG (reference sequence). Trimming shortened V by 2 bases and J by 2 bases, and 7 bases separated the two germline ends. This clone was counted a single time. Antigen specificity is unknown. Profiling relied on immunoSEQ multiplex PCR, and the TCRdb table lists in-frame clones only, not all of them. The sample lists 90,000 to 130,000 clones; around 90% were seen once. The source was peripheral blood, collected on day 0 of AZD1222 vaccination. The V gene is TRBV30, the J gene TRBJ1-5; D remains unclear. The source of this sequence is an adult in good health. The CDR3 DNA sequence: TGTGCCTGGAGTCTAGCGGGCAATCAGCCCCAGCATTTT. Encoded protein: CAWSLAGNQPQHF.